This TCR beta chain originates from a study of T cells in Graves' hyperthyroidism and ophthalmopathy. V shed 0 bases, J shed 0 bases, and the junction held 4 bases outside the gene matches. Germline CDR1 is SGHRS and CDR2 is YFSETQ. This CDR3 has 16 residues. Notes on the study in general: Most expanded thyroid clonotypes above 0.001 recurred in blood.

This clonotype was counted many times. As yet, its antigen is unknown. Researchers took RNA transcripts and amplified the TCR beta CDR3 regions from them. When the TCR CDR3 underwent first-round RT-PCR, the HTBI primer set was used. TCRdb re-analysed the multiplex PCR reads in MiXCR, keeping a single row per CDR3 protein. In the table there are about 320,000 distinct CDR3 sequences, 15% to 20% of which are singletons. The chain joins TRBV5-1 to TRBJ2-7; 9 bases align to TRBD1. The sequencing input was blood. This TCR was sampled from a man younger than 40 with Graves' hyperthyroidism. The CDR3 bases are TGCGCCAGCAGCTTGGCCGCGACAGGGGGCTCCTACGAGCAGTACTTC. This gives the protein CASSLAATGGSYEQYF.